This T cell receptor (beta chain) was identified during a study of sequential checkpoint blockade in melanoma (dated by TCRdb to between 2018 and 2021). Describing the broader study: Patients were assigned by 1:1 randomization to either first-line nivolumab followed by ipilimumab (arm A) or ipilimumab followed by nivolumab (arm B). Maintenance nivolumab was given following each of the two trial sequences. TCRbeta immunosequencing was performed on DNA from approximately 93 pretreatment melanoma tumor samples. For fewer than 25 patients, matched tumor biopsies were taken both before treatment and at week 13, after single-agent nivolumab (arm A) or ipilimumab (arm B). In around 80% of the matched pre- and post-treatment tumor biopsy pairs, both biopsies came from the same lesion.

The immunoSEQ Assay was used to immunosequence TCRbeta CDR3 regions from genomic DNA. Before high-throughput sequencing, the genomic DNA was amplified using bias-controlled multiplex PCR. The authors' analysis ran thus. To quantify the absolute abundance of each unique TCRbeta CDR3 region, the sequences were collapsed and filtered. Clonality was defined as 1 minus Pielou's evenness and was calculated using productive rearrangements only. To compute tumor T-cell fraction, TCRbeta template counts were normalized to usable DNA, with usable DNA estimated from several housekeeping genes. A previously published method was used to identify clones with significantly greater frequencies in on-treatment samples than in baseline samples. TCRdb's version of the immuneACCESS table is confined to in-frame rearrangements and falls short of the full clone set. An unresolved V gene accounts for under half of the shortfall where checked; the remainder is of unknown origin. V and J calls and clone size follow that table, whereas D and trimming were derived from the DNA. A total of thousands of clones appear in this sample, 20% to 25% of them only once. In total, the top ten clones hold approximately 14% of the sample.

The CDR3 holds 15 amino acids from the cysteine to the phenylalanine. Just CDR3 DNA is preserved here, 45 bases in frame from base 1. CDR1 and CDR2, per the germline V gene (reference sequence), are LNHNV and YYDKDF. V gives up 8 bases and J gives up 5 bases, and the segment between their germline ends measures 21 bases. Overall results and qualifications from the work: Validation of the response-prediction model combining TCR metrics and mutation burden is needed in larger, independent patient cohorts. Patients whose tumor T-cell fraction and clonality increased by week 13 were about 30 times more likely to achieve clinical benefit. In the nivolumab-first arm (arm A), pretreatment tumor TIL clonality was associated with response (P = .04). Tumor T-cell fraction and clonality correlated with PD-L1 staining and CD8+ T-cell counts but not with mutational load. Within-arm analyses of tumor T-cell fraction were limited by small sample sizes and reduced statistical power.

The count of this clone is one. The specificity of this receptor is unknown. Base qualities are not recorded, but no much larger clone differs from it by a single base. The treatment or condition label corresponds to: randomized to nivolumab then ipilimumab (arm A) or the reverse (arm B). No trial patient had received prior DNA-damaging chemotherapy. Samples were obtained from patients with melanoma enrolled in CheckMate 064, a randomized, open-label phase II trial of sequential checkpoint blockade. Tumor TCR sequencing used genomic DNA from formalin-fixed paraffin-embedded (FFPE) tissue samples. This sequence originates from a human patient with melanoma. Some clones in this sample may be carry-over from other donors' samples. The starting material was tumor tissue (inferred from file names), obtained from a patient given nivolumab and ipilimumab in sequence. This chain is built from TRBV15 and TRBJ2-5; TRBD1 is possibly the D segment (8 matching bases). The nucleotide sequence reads TGTGCCACCGCTCCGGACAGGGAGGGTAGGGAGACCCAGTACTTC. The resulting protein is CATAPDREGRETQYF.